This T cell receptor beta chain was obtained from a study of blood T cell repertoires in COVID-19. Measured with immunoSEQ multiplex PCR; TCRdb has only the in-frame clones, and not every one. Of some 100,000 clones in the sample, about 74% were seen once. With V trimmed by 5 bases and J by 7 bases, 4 bases remained unmatched. The CDR3 covers 13 residues. The germline CDR1 and CDR2 sequences are SGHTA and FQGNSA. This sequence was found in an older man with COVID-19, enrolled during active disease. The chain carries TRBV7-2 and TRBJ2-7, with TRBD2 identical over 11 bases. The specimen sequenced was peripheral blood. The CDR3 here is CASSPRTSGEQYF. The DNA of the CDR3 is TGTGCCAGCAGCCCGCGGACTAGCGGGGAGCAGTACTTC.